This is a list of T cell receptor beta chains from one sample in a study of T cell changes during pregnancy in multiple sclerosis. Clones were sequenced by immunoSEQ multiplex PCR, and TCRdb holds only the in-frame ones, with some missing. The sample has just under 50,000 clones, roughly 94% seen once; the top ten hold less than 0.35%. Specimen: CD4+ T cells from peripheral blood mononuclear cells, collected in the third trimester of pregnancy. These receptors were obtained from a female donor with multiple sclerosis, enrolled in a pregnancy study. The CDR3 runs from the conserved cysteine through the conserved F or W. A D gene is named only where the DNA matches it firmly. The size of a clone is reported for some rows only, either as once, few or many, or as a class for expanded clones.

size,V,J,D,DNA,CDR3
.,TRBV7-3,TRBJ2-1,.,TGTGCCAGCAGCTTAAAAGGGGGGGCCAATGAGCAGTTCTTC,CASSLKGGANEQFF
.,TRBV4-3,TRBJ1-4,TRBD1,TGCGCCAGCAGCCAGGCGGGACAGGGGGTGGGTGAAAAACTGTTTTTT,CASSQAGQGVGEKLFF
.,TRBV18,TRBJ1-2,.,TGTGCCAGCTCCGACCAAGGCAGGTCGGGGTATGGCTACACCTTC,CASSDQGRSGYGYTF
.,TRBV18,TRBJ2-1,TRBD1,TGTGCCAGCTCACCGGGACAGCCAGCCTACAATGAGCAGTTCTTC,CASSPGQPAYNEQFF
.,TRBV7-2,TRBJ2-7,TRBD1,TGTGCCAGCAGCTTGGATGCGGACCCTAGGGACAGCTTTTACGAGCAGTACTTC,CASSLDADPRDSFYEQYF
.,TRBV19,TRBJ1-5,.,TGTGCCAGTAGTCCGAGAGTTTATAGCAATCAGCCCCAGCATTTT,CASSPRVYSNQPQHF
once,TRBV14,TRBJ1-1,.,TGTGCCAGCAGCCAAGATGCCTTAGCAGCTTTCTTT,CASSQDALAAFF
.,TRBV6-5,TRBJ2-1,.,TGTGCCAGCAGTTACGCCGACTCCAATGAGCAGTTCTTC,CASSYADSNEQFF
.,TRBV9,TRBJ2-1,TRBD2,TGTGCCAGCAGCGTAGACGGGAGGGCCTTGTACAATGAGCAGTTCTTC,CASSVDGRALYNEQFF
.,TRBV19,TRBJ2-7,TRBD2,TGTGCCAGTAGTAGTCCCGCCGGGACTATCGGCGAGCAGTACTTC,CASSSPAGTIGEQYF
.,TRBV11-3,TRBJ2-6,.,TGTGCCAGCCGGGGGAAGACAACTGGGGCCAACGTCCTGACTTTC,CASRGKTTGANVLTF
.,TRBV7-6,TRBJ2-1,.,TGTGCCAGCAGCTTGGTGCCGGACAATGAGCAGTTCTTC,CASSLVPDNEQFF
.,TRBV10-3,TRBJ2-3,.,TGTGCCATCAGCGATCTAGCAGTTAGCACAGATACGCAGTATTTT,CAISDLAVSTDTQYF
.,TRBV25-1,TRBJ2-3,.,TGTGCCAGCAGGGGCAGTTGGACAGATACGCAGTATTTT,CASRGSWTDTQYF
.,TRBV19,TRBJ2-1,.,TGTGCCAGTAGTATGCGCCTATCCCATGAGCAGTTCTTC,CASSMRLSHEQFF
.,TRBV5-1,TRBJ2-3,.,TGCGCCAGCAGCTTGCGAGGCCTACCCACAGATACGCAGTATTTT,CASSLRGLPTDTQYF
.,TRBV5-4,TRBJ2-1,TRBD1,TGTGCCAGCAGACGACAGGGGGCGTTACCCCACAATGAGCAGTTCTTC,CASRRQGALPHNEQFF
.,TRBV4-2,TRBJ2-7,TRBD2,TGTGCCAGCAGCCAAGACCCCCGGGGGGGTAATTACGAGCAGTACTTC,CASSQDPRGGNYEQYF
.,TRBV5-1,TRBJ2-1,TRBD1,TGCGCCAGCAGCTTTTGGCTTCTGGGACAGGGGAGGAATGAGCAGTTCTTC,CASSFWLLGQGRNEQFF
.,TRBV7-6,TRBJ2-5,TRBD1,TGTGCCAGCAGCCCCCCAGGGGGCAAAGAGACCCAGTACTTC,CASSPPGGKETQYF
.,TRBV15,TRBJ2-1,.,TGTGCCACCAGCACTTCCGGTGAGCAGTTCTTC,CATSTSGEQFF
.,TRBV4-1,TRBJ1-1,.,TGCGCCAGCAGCCAAGCTGGGTGGGGCGCTGAAGCTTTCTTT,CASSQAGWGAEAFF
.,TRBV28,TRBJ1-2,.,TGTGCCAGCAGTTTCCGAGGGCTTGCTGGCTACACCTTC,CASSFRGLAGYTF
.,TRBV6-5,TRBJ1-5,TRBD1,TGTGCCAGCAGTTTGGGACAGGGCAATCAGCCCCAGCATTTT,CASSLGQGNQPQHF